This T cell receptor beta chain was profiled in a study of blood T cell repertoires in COVID-19. Study overall: Samples came from the United States, Italy and Spain, spanning acute and convalescent COVID-19.

Those who participated ranged in age from 18 to 89 years and resided in approximately 23 US areas. Symptom resolution, clearance, or two negative PCRs marked donors in Cohort 3 as recovered. Profiled with immunoSEQ multiplex PCR; TCRdb holds only in-frame clones, not every one. Altogether about 310,000 clones are present, roughly 90% being singletons, with the ten largest covering roughly 8.9%. This clone occurred once. Trimming removed 8 bases from V and 5 bases from J; junction bases left unmatched: 25. The length of the CDR3 is 21 residues. The sequencing input was PBMCs or T cells enriched from blood (not recorded which). The chain links TRBV23-1 to TRBJ1-6, with 9 bases lining up with TRBD1. TRBV23-1 is flagged as an ORF with uncertain function. The receptor was isolated from a woman between 40 and 50 years old who had recovered from COVID-19. CDR3 protein: CASSQSRPGTGFSENNSPLHF. CDR3 nucleotide sequence: TGCGCCAGCTCTCAATCGAGGCCCGGGACAGGGTTTTCGGAGAATAATTCACCCCTCCACTTT.